The 14 T cell receptor beta chains reported below all come from one sample, sequenced in a study of CD4 and CD8 cells across lung adenocarcinoma regions. Each CDR3 protein is one row after TCRdb ran MiXCR on the PCR reads. Counted here are about 9,200 distinct CDR3 sequences, over 45% occurring once; the ten biggest clones make up about 33%. Sequencing input: CD8+ T cells from the margin of a lung tumor. The receptors were gathered from a male donor with lung adenocarcinoma. The CD4 and CD8 labels of this study may be unreliable.

CDR3 protein: CASSFLAGDSDTQYF. The CDR3 nucleotides read TGTGCCAGCAGCTTCCTAGCGGGGGACTCAGATACGCAGTATTTT. The chain carries TRBV7-2 and TRBJ2-3; 10 bases align to TRBD2. This CDR3 has 15 residues. Germline trimming cut 3 bases from V and 4 bases from J; bases unmatched to any gene: 4. From germline, CDR1 is SGHTA and CDR2 FQGNSA.

In this sample, this clonotype turned up once. V is TRBV7-6 and J is TRBJ2-1, with D possibly being TRBD1 (5 bases). The DNA end is more similar to TRBJ2-7, so the J call may be wrong. Germline V gene sequence: CDR1 SGHVS, CDR2 FNYEAQ. The CDR3 is made up of 14 amino acids. CDR3 coding DNA: TGTGCCAGCAGTCCCACGCCAGGGTACTACGAGCAGTACTTC. As protein: CASSPTPGYYEQYF.

The V gene is TRBV10-1, the J gene TRBJ2-5; D possibly corresponds to TRBD1 (6 bases). The CDR3 has 13 amino acids. The germline V gene has CDR1 WNHNN and CDR2 SYGVQD (reference sequence). V dropped 10 bases and J dropped 6 bases, with 18 bases sitting between them. CDR3 region: CATQSQGSKTQYF. The CDR3 DNA sequence: TGCGCCACACAATCCCAGGGGAGTAAGACCCAGTACTTC.

CDR3 nucleotide sequence: TGTGCCAGCAGTTTAGACTTCAATGAGCAGTTCTTC. Its protein is CASSLDFNEQFF. The J gene is TRBJ2-1, the V gene TRBV6-5, with D unresolved. This CDR3 has 12 residues. Looked up from germline, CDR1 is MNHEY and CDR2 is SVGAGI. V gave up 4 bases and J gave up 6 bases, with 7 bases separating them.

The chain combines TRBV6-1 with TRBJ2-5; the D is unclear. TRBJ2-7 explains the end of the DNA better; the J call may be wrong. Germline values: CDR1 MNHNS, CDR2 SASEGT. The CDR3 has 12 residues. The CDR3 spells CASRSESYEQYF. In nucleotides, the CDR3 is TGTGCCAGCAGGAGCGAGAGCTACGAGCAGTACTTC.

This rearrangement joins TRBV4-2 to TRBJ1-2; tentatively, D is TRBD1 (5 bases). The germline gives CDR1 LGHNA, CDR2 YNFKEQ. Between the trimmed V and J ends, which lost 0 bases and 3 bases, there was a span of 8 bases. This CDR3 has 14 amino acids. CDR3 sequence: CASSQDREDYGYTF. CDR3 DNA sequence: TGTGCCAGCAGCCAAGACAGGGAGGACTATGGCTACACCTTC.

This clonotype was detected a few times. J is TRBJ1-3 and V is TRBV7-9, with a tentative D call TRBD1 (5 bases). The CDR3 sequence is 17 residues long. Trimming stripped 4 bases from V and 8 bases from J, with 24 bases between. The germline gives CDR1 SEHNR, CDR2 FQNEAQ (reference sequence). Written as DNA, the CDR3 is TGTGCCAGCAGCTCAACCCGGGGCGGCAGCCCCGGTGACACCATATATTTT. Protein product: CASSSTRGGSPGDTIYF.

The chain joins TRBV11-3 to TRBJ2-3; D remains unclear. V was pared by 1 base and J by 6 bases, with 14 bases between. CDR1 and CDR2 from the germline V gene are SGHNT and YENEEA. There are 15 residues in the CDR3. CDR3 amino acids: CASSLGPVWSDTQYF. CDR3 coding DNA: TGTGCCAGCAGCTTAGGTCCCGTGTGGTCGGATACGCAGTATTTT.

Concerning this clonotype: An end of the junction differs from the germline gene, which may be a read error. V is TRBV10-2 and J is TRBJ2-1; either TRBD1 or TRBD2 may fit D (6 bases each). The length of the CDR3 is 17 residues. Germline CDR1 is WSHSY and CDR2 is SAAADI. CDR3 loop: CASSEGHGGRGHDTQYF. CDR3 DNA: TGCGCCAGCAGTGAGGGGCACGGGGGCCGGGGCCACGATACCCAGTACTTT.

By frequency in the sample, this clonotype is medium-sized. The gene calls are TRBV12-3 or TRBV12-4 and TRBJ2-6, with D perhaps matching TRBD1 (6 bases). V lost 4 bases, J lost 1 base, and 11 bases lay in between. The CDR3 covers 16 residues. This CDR3 is CASSYTGISGANVLTF. CDR3 bases: TGTGCCAGCAGTTACACAGGGATTTCTGGGGCCAACGTCCTGACTTTC.

This clonotype was recorded a few times. The chain couples TRBV12-3 or TRBV12-4 to TRBJ2-1, with 7 bases fitting TRBD2. Germline trimming cut 8 bases from V and 4 bases from J; bases unmatched to any gene: 17. This CDR3 comprises 17 residues. The CDR3 DNA follows: TGTGCCAGCCTCCAAGCGGGAAGAGGAGGTAGATACAATGAGCAGTTCTTC. Its translation is CASLQAGRGGRYNEQFF.

The V gene is TRBV27, the J gene TRBJ2-5; 8 bases line up with TRBD1. The CDR3 is made up of 16 amino acids. Trimming took 5 bases from V and 4 from J; bases not matched to a gene: 12. The germline V gene encodes CDR1 MNHEY and CDR2 SMNVEV (reference sequence). CDR3 in DNA: TGTGCCAGCAGTCCCACAGGGGGGTGGCTTGGAGAGACCCAGTACTTC. Translating gives CASSPTGGWLGETQYF.

This clonotype is categorized as large. The chain is built from TRBV12-3 or TRBV12-4 and TRBJ2-1, with TRBD1 identical over 8 bases. The CDR3 covers 14 residues. With 7 bases clipped from V and 6 bases from J, the junction kept 8 bases outside the gene matches. The CDR3 DNA is TGTGCCAGCATTTCGGACAGGGCTCCCAATGAGCAGTTCTTC. Encoded protein: CASISDRAPNEQFF.

This clonotype was recorded at least ten times. The genes are TRBV12-3 or TRBV12-4 and TRBJ2-1; D may be TRBD2 (5 bases). V lost 6 bases to trimming and J lost 7 bases, with 10 bases between them. CDR3 size: 12 residues. CDR3 sequence: CASSPRVNEQFF. CDR3 DNA sequence: TGTGCCAGCAGCCCGAGGGTAAATGAGCAGTTCTTC.